One and the same sample provided the 16 T cell receptor beta chains below, sequenced in a study of radiotherapy plus CTLA-4 blockade in lung cancer. The data were produced by immunoSEQ multiplex PCR, yet TCRdb's version contains in-frame clones alone and is incomplete. The table has over 14,000 clones, approximately 72% seen once. The sample consisted of peripheral blood, taken from a patient treated with radiotherapy plus ipilimumab. Receptor source: a human donor with non-small cell lung cancer whose response to radiotherapy plus ipilimumab could not be evaluated.

The chain carries TRBV5-4 and TRBJ1-2; D uncertain. The germline V gene encodes CDR1 SGHNT and CDR2 YYREEE (reference sequence). The CDR3 is 13 amino acids. V was pared by 3 bases and J by 4 bases, with 10 bases between. Here the CDR3 reads CASSSPGSYGYTF. In nucleotides, the CDR3 is TGTGCCAGCAGCTCCCCGGGAAGCTATGGCTACACCTTC.

This clone was seen only a few times. V gene TRBV28 combines with J gene TRBJ2-1, with 7 bases lining up with TRBD1. CDR3 length equals 14 residues. Germline V gives CDR1 MDHEN, CDR2 SYDVKM. J was trimmed by 3 bases and V by 5 bases; bases with no gene match: 4. This CDR3 is CASSRWDSYNEQFF. The CDR3 DNA reads as TGTGCCAGCAGTCGATGGGACAGCTACAATGAGCAGTTCTTC.

The rearrangement joins TRBV6-1 to TRBJ2-7; possible D gene TRBD2, 6 bases. V dropped 5 bases and J dropped 3 bases, with 11 bases sitting between them. The length of the CDR3 is 13 residues. CDR1 is MNHNS, CDR2 SASEGT, per germline. The CDR3 is CASSPRLGYEQYV. CDR3 bases: TGTGCCAGCAGTCCCCGACTAGGCTACGAGCAGTACGTC.

V usage is TRBV6-5 and J usage is TRBJ2-7; a possible D gene is TRBD1 (5 bases). The CDR3 is 11 residues long. Germline-derived CDR1 and CDR2 are MNHEY and SVGAGI. V was pared by 4 bases and J by 6 bases, with 7 bases between. The CDR3 nucleotides are TGTGCCAGCAGTTTTAGGGGCGAGCAGTACTTC. Its translation is CASSFRGEQYF.

This chain uses TRBV14 with TRBJ2-2, with D possibly being TRBD1 (6 bases). The CDR3 extends over 16 amino acids. V dropped 4 bases and J dropped 1 base, with 13 bases sitting between them. CDR1 is SGHDN and CDR2 is FVKESK in the germline V gene. CDR3 coding DNA: TGTGCCAGCAGCCTACACGTGGGACAGAACACCGGGGAGCTGTTTTTT. This encodes CASSLHVGQNTGELFF.

The J gene is TRBJ1-2, the V gene TRBV19, with D tentatively TRBD1 (5 bases). The CDR3 extends over 17 amino acids. Trimming took off 4 bases at V and 0 bases at J, with 18 bases between the two ends. CDR1 LNHDA and CDR2 SQIVND come from the germline V gene (reference sequence). The CDR3 loop is CASSTARTETANYGYTF. The CDR3 DNA reads as TGTGCCAGTAGTACAGCGAGAACAGAGACAGCTAACTATGGCTACACCTTC.

The V gene is TRBV5-4, the J gene TRBJ1-2; D possibly corresponds to TRBD1 (5 bases). This CDR3 region has 14 residues. Germline values: CDR1 SGHNT, CDR2 YYREEE (reference sequence). Trimming cost V 0 bases and J 4 bases, with 10 bases left between them. CDR3 protein: CASSLAGDSYGYTF. In DNA, the CDR3 is TGTGCCAGCAGCTTGGCGGGGGATTCCTATGGCTACACCTTC.

In its sample, this clone was seen a few times. The chain combines TRBV19 with TRBJ1-2; D is uncertain. The V gene lost 6 bases and the J gene lost 1 base, with 9 bases spanning the gap. Germline CDR1 and CDR2: LNHDA and SQIVND (reference sequence). This CDR3 spans 13 amino acids. The CDR3 nucleotides read TGTGCCAGTAGACAGCGGAGTAACTATGGCTACACCTTC. Protein: CASRQRSNYGYTF.

This clone has more than one count but fewer than ten. In DNA, the CDR3 is TGTGCCAGCAGTTTAGCGGGGGAGTACTATGGCTACACCTTC. Its translation is CASSLAGEYYGYTF. This chain connects TRBV28 to TRBJ1-2; tentatively, D is TRBD1 (5 bases). This CDR3 has 14 residues. In germline, CDR1 is MDHEN, CDR2 SYDVKM. The V end was cut by 2 bases, the J end by 3 bases, with 10 bases between.

This clone was seen a few times. This probably arose from a read error, given a far larger clone one base away. The sample contains more than one DNA sequence encoding this CDR3. This chain joins TRBV30 and TRBJ1-1; D remains unclear. The CDR3 loop spans 11 amino acids. CDR1 GTSNPN and CDR2 SVGIG come from the germline V gene (reference sequence). Deletions cut 4 bases from V and 10 bases from J, with 13 bases between. The DNA of the CDR3 is TGTGCCTGGACAGGTTCATGGTTAGCTTTCTTT. This sequence encodes CAWTGSWLAFF.

This chain connects TRBV6-5 to TRBJ2-7; no firm D call. Trimming shortened V by 1 base and J by 3 bases, and 7 bases separated the two germline ends. Germline values: CDR1 MNHEY, CDR2 SVGAGI. The CDR3 extends over 13 amino acids. CDR3 sequence: CASSYYGGYEQYF. In nucleotides, the CDR3 is TGTGCCAGCAGTTACTACGGCGGCTACGAGCAGTACTTC.

The J gene is TRBJ1-2, the V gene TRBV4-1; the D gene is possibly TRBD1 (6 bases). Germline V lookup: CDR1 MGHRA, CDR2 YSYEKL. Trimming took off 0 bases at V and 8 bases at J, with 10 bases between the two ends. The CDR3 has 13 residues. The CDR3 DNA reads as TGCGCCAGCAGCCAAGAAGCAGGGGACGGCTACACCTTC. Translation: CASSQEAGDGYTF.

V and J are TRBV6-5 and TRBJ1-3; D remains unclear. V lost 4 bases and J 2 bases, leaving 9 bases between the germline ends. The CDR3 has 14 residues. Germline V lookup: CDR1 MNHEY, CDR2 SVGAGI. Here the CDR3 DNA reads TGTGCCAGCAGTTCCAGCGGAACTGGAAACACCATATATTTT. Translating gives CASSSSGTGNTIYF.

The rearrangement uses TRBV9 and TRBJ2-2; 7 bases fit TRBD1. J was trimmed by 7 bases and V by 4 bases; bases with no gene match: 7. Germline loops: CDR1 SGDLS, CDR2 YYNGEE. This CDR3 has 14 amino acids. In nucleotides, the CDR3 is TGTGCCAGCAGCTCCCGACAGGGTGACGGGGAGCTGTTTTTT. Protein sequence: CASSSRQGDGELFF.

The CDR3 region is CASSQDLQGQGTDNEKLFF. As DNA, the CDR3 is TGCGCCAGCAGCCAAGATTTGCAAGGACAGGGAACAGATAATGAAAAACTGTTTTTT. This sequence joins TRBV4-3 and TRBJ1-4, with 8 bases fitting TRBD1. The CDR3 contains 19 residues. Germline CDR1 is LGHNA and CDR2 is YSLEER. With V trimmed by 0 bases and J by 4 bases, 13 bases remained unmatched.

This chain links TRBV5-1 with TRBJ1-1; 8 bases align to TRBD1. Germline V gene lookup returns CDR1 SGHRS and CDR2 YFSETQ. This CDR3 has 13 amino acids. V was pared by 2 bases and J by 11 bases, with 8 bases of the junction left unmatched. The CDR3, as DNA: TGCGCCAGCAGCTTTTCCCCCCGACAGGGGGCTTTCTTT. This encodes CASSFSPRQGAFF. The variable domain in full, completed from reference TRBV5-1 and TRBJ1-1, reads KAGVTQTPRYLIKTRGQQVTLSCSPISGHRSVSWYQQTPGQGLQFLFEYFSETQRNKGNFPGRFSGRQFSNSRSEMNVSTLELGDSALYLCASSFSPRQGAFFGQGTRLTVV.